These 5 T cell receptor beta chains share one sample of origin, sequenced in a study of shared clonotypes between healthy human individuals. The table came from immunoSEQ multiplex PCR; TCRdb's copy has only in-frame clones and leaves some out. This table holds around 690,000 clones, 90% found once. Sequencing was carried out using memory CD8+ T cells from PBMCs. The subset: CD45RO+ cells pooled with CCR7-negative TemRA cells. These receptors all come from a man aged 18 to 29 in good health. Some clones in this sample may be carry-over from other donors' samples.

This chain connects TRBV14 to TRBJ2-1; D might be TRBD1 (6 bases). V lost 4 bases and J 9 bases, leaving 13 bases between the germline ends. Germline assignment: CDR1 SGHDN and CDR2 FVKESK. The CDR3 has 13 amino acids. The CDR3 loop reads CASSPTPRGEQFF. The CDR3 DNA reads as TGTGCCAGCAGCCCGACTCCCAGGGGTGAGCAGTTCTTC.

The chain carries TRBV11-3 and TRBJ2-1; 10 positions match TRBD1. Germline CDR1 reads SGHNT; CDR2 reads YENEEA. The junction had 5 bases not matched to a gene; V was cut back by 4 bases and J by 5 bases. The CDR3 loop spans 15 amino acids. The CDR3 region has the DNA TGTGCCAGCAGCTGGGGGACAGGGGATCACAATGAGCAGTTCTTC. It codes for CASSWGTGDHNEQFF.

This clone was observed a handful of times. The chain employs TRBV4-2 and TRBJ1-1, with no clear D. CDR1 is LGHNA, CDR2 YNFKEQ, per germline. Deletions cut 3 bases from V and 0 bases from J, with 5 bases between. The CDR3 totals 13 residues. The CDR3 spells CASSHLMNTEAFF. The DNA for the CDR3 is TGTGCCAGCAGCCACCTCATGAACACTGAAGCTTTCTTT.

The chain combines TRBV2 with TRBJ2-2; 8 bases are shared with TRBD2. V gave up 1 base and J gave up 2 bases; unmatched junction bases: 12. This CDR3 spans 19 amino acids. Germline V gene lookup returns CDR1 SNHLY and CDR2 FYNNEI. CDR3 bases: TGTGCCAGCAGTGAAGTTTTACTAGCGGCACGGGGAAACACCGGGGAGCTGTTTTTT. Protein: CASSEVLLAARGNTGELFF.

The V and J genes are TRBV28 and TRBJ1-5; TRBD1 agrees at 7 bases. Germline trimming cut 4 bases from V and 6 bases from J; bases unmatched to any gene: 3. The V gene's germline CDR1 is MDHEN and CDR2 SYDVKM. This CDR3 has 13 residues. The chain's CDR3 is CASSSYRGQPQHF. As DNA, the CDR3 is TGTGCCAGCAGTTCCTACAGGGGTCAGCCCCAGCATTTT.